Included here is one TCR beta chain sequence, with context. Antigen specificity is unknown. Terminally differentiated effector memory CD45RA+ cells were excluded by CCR7 positive selection of CD45RO-negative cells. The sample comes from a study of shared clonotypes between healthy human individuals. General study findings and limits: Naive subsets generally had larger estimated richness than memory subsets. Only blood was sampled; tissue repertoires likely differ.

Replicate sorted-subset PCRs were loaded with 150 to 250 ng DNA, about 31,000 T cell genomes. Repertoires were generated with immunoSEQ multiplex PCR, while TCRdb's copy carries only in-frame clones and drops some. The sample yields over 2,000,000 clones, roughly 95% seen once. The CDR3 is made up of 15 amino acids. CDR1 is ENHRY, CDR2 SYGVKD, per germline. Trimming cost V 6 bases and J 2 bases; bases outside gene matches: 4. The chain is built from TRBV10-3 and TRBJ2-1; 10 bases agree with TRBD2. The sequence came from a man in his late teens or twenties in good health. Some clones in this sample may be carry-over from other donors' samples. Source material: naive CD8+ T cells from PBMCs. The CDR3 is CAISPGTSAYNEQFF. For the CDR3, the DNA is TGTGCCATCAGCCCCGGGACTAGCGCCTACAATGAGCAGTTCTTC.